This T cell receptor (beta chain) originates from a study of control samples from healthy donors and cancer patients. The CDR3 has 17 residues. TCRdb's table, derived via immunoSEQ multiplex PCR, lists solely in-frame clones and lacks some. The sample yields 120,000 or so clones, roughly 84% seen once. The sequenced material came from blood. This rearrangement joins TRBV21-1 to TRBJ2-7; the table assigns TRBD1, which was not confirmed against the DNA. TRBV21-1 is given as a pseudogene. The sequence was obtained from a man aged 40-49 years in good health. The CDR3 loop reads CASSKSKGSASSYEQYF. The CDR3, as DNA: TGTGCCAGCAGCAAAAGCAAGGGGTCCGCGAGCTCCTACGAGCAGTACTTC.